This T cell receptor (beta chain) appears in the sequencing data of a study of T-cell memory formation after mild COVID-19. In its sample, this clonotype was seen a few times. Using its own MiXCR run on the 5' RACE reads, TCRdb lists one record per CDR3 protein. The sample carries around 300,000 distinct CDR3 sequences, less than 20% recorded once. The CDR3 consists of 14 residues. Trimming took off 5 bases at V and 2 bases at J, with 7 bases between the two ends. The V gene's germline CDR1 is SGHVS and CDR2 FNYEAQ. Sequences were obtained from PBMCs or a T cell subset sorted from them (not recorded which). This receptor was obtained from a man younger than 35 who had mild COVID-19 (a few samples of this study predate the infection). Cell type and time point are not known. This chain connects TRBV7-6 to TRBJ2-6; D ambiguous. The CDR3 sequence: CASSRNAGANVLTF. CDR3 bases: TGTGCCAGCAGCCGGAATGCTGGGGCCAACGTCCTGACTTTC.